This T cell receptor beta chain was observed in a study of chronic HIV infection and antiretroviral therapy. Via MiXCR, TCRdb re-called the 5' RACE reads, giving one row per CDR3 protein. The profile shows 40,000 or so distinct CDR3 sequences, roughly 8.2% of them singletons. This clonotype was counted many times. J was trimmed by 0 bases and V by 4 bases; bases with no gene match: 6. The CDR3 contains 15 residues. CDR1 is SQVTM, CDR2 ANQGSEA, per germline. The specimen was peripheral blood. This clonotype was obtained from an adult who had HIV and had not received antiretroviral therapy, or was an uninfected healthy control (not recorded which). The V and J genes are TRBV29-1 and TRBJ2-3, with 8 bases lining up with TRBD2. The CDR3 DNA reads TGCAGCGTTGCTACTAGCGGCTCTAGCACAGATACGCAGTATTTT. It is translated as CSVATSGSSTDTQYF.